This TCR beta chain was found in a study of identical twins. Whole-study findings and limits: Memory repertoires lacked the insertion deficit that abundant cord blood beta clonotypes showed.

The CDR3 spans 14 residues. The ends lost 5 bases at V and 6 bases at J; junction bases unmatched: 5. In this sample, this clonotype turned up a few times. Its antigen is undetermined. TCRdb recomputed calls from the 5' RACE reads with MiXCR, one row per CDR3 protein. The table includes fewer than 900,000 distinct CDR3 sequences, around 20% detected once. Separately, the same data were catalogued under a study of T cells expressing NK-cell markers. This second study says: The dominant NKG2C+ clonotypes represented 1.0-7.0% of CD8+ T cells in six donors. The CD3+CD56-NKG2C+ fraction was also led by these clonotypes in a handful of donors.

The chain has TRBV12-3 or TRBV12-4 and TRBJ2-7, with TRBD1 matching over 12 bases. Material for sequencing was PBMCs. The TCR sequence derives from a woman in her late teens or twenties in good health. DNA for the CDR3: TGTGCCAGCAGTCCGGGACAGGGGGCCCTCGAGCAGTACTTC. Amino acid sequence: CASSPGQGALEQYF.